The 6 T cell receptor beta chains below were found in one sample sequenced in a study of technical replicates of blood from several donors. Assay: immunoSEQ multiplex PCR; the TCRdb copy retains only in-frame clones and omits some. The table lists tens of thousands of clones, 90% to 95% of them singletons. Sequencing was carried out using PBMCs. These TCRs come from a human donor in good health. Some clones in this sample may be carry-over from other donors' samples.

V is TRBV4-2 and J is TRBJ2-2; TRBD1 aligns across 8 bases. The CDR3 sequence is 16 residues long. CDR1 is LGHNA and CDR2 is YNFKEQ in the germline V gene. V shed 4 bases and J 5 bases; nucleotides not matched to a gene: 9. The CDR3 loop is CASSRGTGALTGELFF. CDR3 nucleotide sequence: TGTGCCAGCAGCCGCGGGACAGGCGCTTTAACCGGGGAGCTGTTTTTT.

The rearrangement joins TRBV4-2 to TRBJ2-3, with 9 positions matching TRBD2. CDR1 is LGHNA and CDR2 is YNFKEQ in the germline V gene. V lost 0 bases and J lost 6; bases outside the gene matches: 7. CDR3 size: 16 residues. Here the CDR3 DNA reads TGTGCCAGCAGCCAAGATTGGGCAGCGGGGGGCGATACGCAGTATTTT. It yields the protein CASSQDWAAGGDTQYF.

In this sample, this clone turned up once. V usage is TRBV11-3 and J usage is TRBJ2-5, with TRBD1 matching 10 bases. Germline V gives CDR1 SGHNT, CDR2 YENEEA. V lost 5 bases, J lost 4 bases, and 10 bases stayed unmatched. The length of the CDR3 is 16 residues. The CDR3 DNA reads as TGTGCCAGCAGCCAAGGGGGACAGGGGATTGCAGAGACCCAGTACTTC. The encoded protein is CASSQGGQGIAETQYF.

The chain joins TRBV30 to TRBJ2-1; perhaps TRBD2 as D (6 bases). Germline CDR1 reads GTSNPN; CDR2 reads SVGIG (reference sequence). The CDR3 has 15 amino acids. Deletions cut 2 bases from V and 0 bases from J, with 11 bases between. CDR3 region: CAWSLKTSSYNEQFF. CDR3 coding DNA: TGTGCCTGGAGTCTTAAGACTAGCTCCTACAATGAGCAGTTCTTC. The full variable domain, in which reference TRBV30 and TRBJ2-1 provide the parts outside the CDR3, is SQTIHQWPATLVQPVGSPLSLECTVEGTSNPNLYWYRQAAGRGLQLLFYSVGIGQISSEVPQNLSASRPQDRQFILSSKKLLLSDSGFYLCAWSLKTSSYNEQFFGPGTRLTVL.

V and J are TRBV7-3 and TRBJ2-1, with D uncertain. Germline V gene sequence: CDR1 SGHTA, CDR2 FQGTGA. V was clipped by 4 bases and J by 9 bases, with 13 bases between them. CDR3 length: 13 residues. CDR3 loop: CASSSTDSGEQFF. CDR3 in DNA: TGTGCCAGCAGCTCCACTGACTCGGGTGAGCAGTTCTTC.

This clone has only one observation. This chain links TRBV12-5 with TRBJ2-6; 7 bases are a match to TRBD1. Germline loops: CDR1 LGHNT, CDR2 FRNRAP. The CDR3 has 18 amino acids. V lost 8 bases, J lost 0 bases, and 13 bases stayed unmatched. The chain's CDR3 is CASSATGTVSSGANVLTF. CDR3 nucleotide sequence: TGTGCTAGTAGTGCGACAGGGACCGTGAGCTCTGGGGCCAACGTCCTGACTTTC.